Following are 21 T cell receptor beta chains from one sample sequenced in a study of cytomegalovirus exposure and HLA in healthy donors. The study ran its PCR with 60 Vbeta and 13 Jbeta primers. The data were produced by immunoSEQ multiplex PCR, yet TCRdb's version contains in-frame clones alone and is incomplete. The table lists over 70,000 clones, approximately 71% of them singletons. Sequenced: PBMCs. The receptor set was obtained from a man aged 25 to 40 in good health and CMV-seronegative.

The chain carries TRBV2 and TRBJ2-1; 9 bases are shared with TRBD2. The CDR3 covers 14 residues. Germline CDR1 SNHLY, CDR2 FYNNEI. V lost 5 bases to trimming and J lost 9 bases; unmatched junction nucleotides: 8. CDR3 sequence: CASSPAARGGEQFF. The CDR3 nucleotides read TGTGCCAGCAGTCCGGCTGCGCGGGGGGGTGAGCAGTTCTTC.

Only a few counts were recorded for this clone. The chain carries TRBV5-8 and TRBJ2-1; D call uncertain. V lost 2 bases and J 0 bases, leaving 12 bases between the germline ends. Germline V gene lookup returns CDR1 SGHTS and CDR2 YDEGEE. The CDR3 has 16 amino acids. CDR3 residues: CASSLWRKSSYNEQFF. In nucleotides, the CDR3 is TGTGCCAGCAGCTTATGGCGGAAGAGCTCCTACAATGAGCAGTTCTTC. Combining the CDR3 with reference TRBV5-8 and TRBJ2-1 gives the whole variable domain EAGVTQSPTHLIKTRGQQATLRCSPISGHTSVYWYQQALGLGLQFLLWYDEGEERNRGNFPPRFSGRQFPNYSSELNVNALELEDSALYLCASSLWRKSSYNEQFFGPGTRLTVL.

V and J are TRBV10-3 and TRBJ2-3; maybe TRBD1 (5 bases). V was clipped by 9 bases and J by 0 bases, with 7 bases between them. Germline V lookup: CDR1 ENHRY, CDR2 SYGVKD. The CDR3 sequence is 12 residues long. CDR3 sequence: CAIQASTDTQYF. CDR3 DNA: TGTGCCATACAGGCTAGCACAGATACGCAGTATTTT.

The rearrangement joins TRBV4-2 to TRBJ1-2; 12 nucleotides match TRBD1. V gave up 0 bases and J gave up 6 bases; unmatched junction bases: 5. Germline V gene lookup returns CDR1 LGHNA and CDR2 YNFKEQ. The CDR3 covers 16 residues. CDR3 nucleotide sequence: TGTGCCAGCAGCCAAGATGGGACAGGGGGCCAGGATGGCTACACCTTC. Protein sequence: CASSQDGTGGQDGYTF.

The chain employs TRBV5-1 and TRBJ2-5, with 7 positions matching TRBD1. This CDR3 is built from 15 residues. The V gene end was trimmed by 4 bases and the J gene end by 4 bases; junction bases not matched to a gene: 10. Germline CDR1 SGHRS, CDR2 YFSETQ. CDR3 nucleotides: TGCGCCAGCAGCCCGAACAGGGGTCGTGGAGAGACCCAGTACTTC. Translating gives CASSPNRGRGETQYF.

The chain links TRBV28 to TRBJ2-1, with D possibly TRBD2 on 7 matching bases. The CDR3 consists of 14 residues. Germline-derived CDR1 and CDR2 are MDHEN and SYDVKM. Trimming shortened V by 6 bases and J by 7 bases, and 16 bases separated the two germline ends. CDR3 sequence (DNA): TGTGCCAGCAGCCCCGGGGGGCGGATGAATGAGCAGTTCTTC. This sequence encodes CASSPGGRMNEQFF.

The genes are TRBV2 and TRBJ2-7; the D gene is possibly TRBD1 (6 bases). The germline V and J ends were trimmed by 4 bases and 4 bases, with 23 bases remaining between them. Germline loops: CDR1 SNHLY, CDR2 FYNNEI. The CDR3 contains 17 residues. The CDR3 region is CASSAPSGVESNYEQYF. The CDR3 DNA is TGTGCCAGCAGTGCGCCATCAGGGGTAGAATCGAATTACGAGCAGTACTTC.

The sample holds one count of this clone. The chain uses TRBV5-4 and TRBJ1-1; D is unresolved. CDR1 and CDR2 (germline): SGHNT, YYREEE (reference sequence). V lost 1 base, J lost 7 bases, and 8 bases lay in between. The CDR3 is made up of 12 amino acids. The CDR3, as DNA: TGTGCCAGCAGCTTGAGCTCAAGTGAAGCTTTCTTT. This codes for CASSLSSSEAFF.

The chain carries TRBV18 and TRBJ2-7; D might be TRBD1 (6 bases). Germline V lookup: CDR1 KGHSH, CDR2 LQKENI. This CDR3 has 15 amino acids. The V end was cut by 2 bases, the J end by 6 bases, with 17 bases between. CDR3: CASSPAPSGDIEQYF. In nucleotides, the CDR3 is TGTGCCAGCTCACCAGCACCCTCAGGGGATATCGAGCAGTACTTC.

The J gene is TRBJ1-1, the V gene TRBV11-2; D may be TRBD1 (5 bases). Deletions cut 1 base from V and 5 bases from J, with 20 bases between. This CDR3 has 17 residues. The germline V gene encodes CDR1 SGHAT and CDR2 FQNNGV. The CDR3 DNA is TGTGCCAGCAGCTTAGTGCGCGTCGGGGGAAGGTGGACTGAAGCTTTCTTT. This gives the protein CASSLVRVGGRWTEAFF.

This clone was picked up a small number of times. The chain uses TRBV29-1 and TRBJ2-5; a possible D gene is TRBD1 (5 bases). Germline V gene data show CDR1 as SQVTM and CDR2 as ANQGSEA. With 4 bases removed from V and 2 bases from J, the gap between germline ends came to 11 bases. The length of the CDR3 is 13 residues. In DNA, the CDR3 is TGCAGCGTTGGCAGGGCCCCTCAAGAGACCCAGTACTTC. This encodes CSVGRAPQETQYF.

In regard to this clone: The sample has other DNA sequences that encode this CDR3 too. The gene calls are TRBV7-2 and TRBJ1-4, with 8 bases fitting TRBD1. CDR3 length: 16 amino acids. Germline V gene data show CDR1 as SGHTA and CDR2 as FQGNSA. The V gene end was trimmed by 1 base and the J gene end by 7 bases; junction bases not matched to a gene: 8. CDR3 loop: CASSLGTGTGGEKLFF. The DNA for the CDR3 is TGTGCCAGCAGCTTAGGGACGGGGACAGGTGGTGAAAAACTGTTTTTT. The whole variable domain, remainder taken from reference TRBV7-2 and TRBJ1-4, is GAGVSQSPSNKVTEKGKDVELRCDPISGHTALYWYRQSLGQGLEFLIYFQGNSAPDKSGLPSDRFSAERTGGSVSTLTIQRTQQEDSAVYLCASSLGTGTGGEKLFFGSGTQLSVL.

This sequence joins TRBV4-2 and TRBJ2-2; D gene ambiguous. The CDR3 consists of 13 residues. The ends were cut back, 0 bases at V and 7 bases at J, with 6 bases in the middle. From germline, CDR1 is LGHNA and CDR2 YNFKEQ. The CDR3 DNA reads as TGTGCCAGCAGCCAAGATCTTAACGGGGAGCTGTTTTTT. As protein: CASSQDLNGELFF.

V is TRBV28 and J is TRBJ1-5; unclear D gene. V lost 6 bases and J 0 bases, leaving 12 bases between the germline ends. CDR1 and CDR2 (germline): MDHEN, SYDVKM. The CDR3 totals 15 residues. The CDR3 protein is CASRGQRNSNQPQHF. Written as DNA, the CDR3 is TGTGCCAGCAGGGGCCAGAGAAATAGCAATCAGCCCCAGCATTTT.

The chain joins TRBV7-6 to TRBJ2-3; 11 nucleotides line up with TRBD2. V gave up 4 bases and J gave up 2 bases; unmatched junction bases: 14. Per the germline V gene, CDR1 is SGHVS and CDR2 is FNYEAQ. The CDR3 runs 19 residues. CDR3 DNA sequence: TGTGCCAGCAGCTCCCCCGAACCGACTAGCGGGGTGTACACAGATACGCAGTATTTT. Its translation: CASSSPEPTSGVYTDTQYF.

This sequence joins TRBV27 and TRBJ2-1; maybe TRBD1 (6 bases). This CDR3 region has 15 residues. The V end lost 2 bases, the J end lost 0 bases, and 8 bases lay between the germline ends. The germline CDR1 and CDR2 sequences are MNHEY and SMNVEV (reference sequence). This CDR3 is CASSLARGSYNEQFF. CDR3 nucleotides: TGTGCCAGCAGTTTAGCCAGGGGCTCCTACAATGAGCAGTTCTTC.

The J gene is TRBJ2-1, the V gene TRBV4-1; 8 bases are shared with TRBD1. Germline assignment: CDR1 MGHRA and CDR2 YSYEKL. CDR3 length equals 15 residues. V trimming: 4 bases; J trimming: 6 bases; junction bases outside the gene matches: 8. CDR3 nucleotide sequence: TGCGCCAGCAGCCGACTGACTACAGGGGGCAATGAGCAGTTCTTC. Its protein is CASSRLTTGGNEQFF.

The V call is TRBV28, the J call TRBJ2-7; TRBD1 aligns across 7 bases. The CDR3 sequence is 14 residues long. Trimming removed 6 bases from V and 4 bases from J; junction bases left unmatched: 9. Per germline, CDR1 MDHEN and CDR2 SYDVKM. CDR3 protein: CASSNTGAKYEQYF. In DNA, the CDR3 is TGTGCCAGCAGCAACACAGGGGCTAAGTACGAGCAGTACTTC.

This clone was seen just once. This chain uses TRBV5-6 with TRBJ2-3; 7 bases are a match to TRBD2. The CDR3 is 16 residues long. Looked up from germline, CDR1 is SGHDT and CDR2 is YYEEEE. With V trimmed by 4 bases and J by 0 bases, 8 bases remained unmatched. The CDR3 spells CASSLLGSGSTDTQYF. CDR3 bases: TGTGCCAGCAGCCTGTTGGGTAGCGGGAGCACAGATACGCAGTATTTT.

As concerns this clone: Mismatch with germline at one junction end may stem from a read error. The genes are TRBV7-7 and TRBJ2-5; 10 bases are shared with TRBD1. Germline loops: CDR1 SSHAT, CDR2 FNYEAQ (reference sequence). The CDR3 spans 16 residues. The CDR3 region has the DNA TGTGCTAGCAGCTTGAGACAGGGGGCTTACCAAGAGACCCAGTACTTC. Translation: CASSLRQGAYQETQYF.

The rearrangement links TRBV28 to TRBJ1-5; 8 positions match TRBD1. This CDR3 is built from 16 residues. After removal of 7 bases from V and 3 bases from J, the junction contained 11 bases not matched to a gene. CDR1 is MDHEN, CDR2 SYDVKM, per germline. The CDR3 nucleotides are TGTGCCAGCACCCCCGTCGGACAGGGCCCCAATCAGCCCCAGCATTTT. This encodes CASTPVGQGPNQPQHF. Drawing the rest from reference TRBV28 and TRBJ1-5, the complete variable domain is DVKVTQSSRYLVKRTGEKVFLECVQDMDHENMFWYRQDPGLGLRLIYFSYDVKMKEKGDIPEGYSVSREKKERFSLILESASTNQTSMYLCASTPVGQGPNQPQHFGDGTRLSIL.